The T cell receptor (beta chain) under discussion was sequenced for a study of blood T cell repertoires in COVID-19. Study overall: Some COVID-19 samples were acute and others convalescent; all came from the United States, Italy and Spain. In each case, the material was cDNA or gDNA derived from T cells, B-cell-depleted T cells, or PBMCs.

Followed over time, Seattle patients had been enrolled while infection was active. Clones were sequenced by immunoSEQ multiplex PCR, and TCRdb holds only the in-frame ones, with some missing. The table shows roughly 380,000 clones, with approximately 90% occurring only once. This CDR3 is built from 16 residues. J was trimmed by 7 bases and V by 4 bases; bases with no gene match: 4. Germline V lookup: CDR1 MNHEY, CDR2 SVGEGT. The rearrangement links TRBV6-2 or TRBV6-3 to TRBJ2-1, with 16 bases matching TRBD2. The material sequenced was peripheral blood. This receptor was identified in a woman aged 40 to 55 with COVID-19, enrolled during active disease. The CDR3 region has the DNA TGTGCCAGCAGTTTGCTGGGACTAGCGGGGGGGAATGAGCAGTTCTTC. Residues: CASSLLGLAGGNEQFF.